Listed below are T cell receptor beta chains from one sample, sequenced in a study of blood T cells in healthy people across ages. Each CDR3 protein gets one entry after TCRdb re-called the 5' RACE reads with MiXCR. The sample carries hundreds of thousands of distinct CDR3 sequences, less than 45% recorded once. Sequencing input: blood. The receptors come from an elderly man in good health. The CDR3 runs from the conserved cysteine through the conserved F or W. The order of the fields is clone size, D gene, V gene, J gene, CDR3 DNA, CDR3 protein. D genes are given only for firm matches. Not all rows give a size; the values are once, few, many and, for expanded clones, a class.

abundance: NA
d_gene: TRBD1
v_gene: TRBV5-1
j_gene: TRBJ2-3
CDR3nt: TGCGCCAGCAGCCCAAGGGACAGGACTATCACAGATACGCAGTATTTT
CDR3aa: CASSPRDRTITDTQYF

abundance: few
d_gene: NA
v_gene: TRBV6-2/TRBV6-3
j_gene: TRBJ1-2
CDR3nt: TGTGCCAGCAGTTCCGACTCCCGAGGTATCTATGGCTACACCTTC
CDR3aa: CASSSDSRGIYGYTF

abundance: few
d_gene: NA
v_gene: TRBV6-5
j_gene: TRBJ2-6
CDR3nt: TGTGCCAGCAGTTACCCCTCCCCAGGCTCTGGGGCCAACGTCCTGACTTTC
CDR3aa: CASSYPSPGSGANVLTF

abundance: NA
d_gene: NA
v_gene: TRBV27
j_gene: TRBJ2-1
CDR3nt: TGTGCCAGCAGTTTAAGGTCCGGCCGGAGGCCGGGGAATGAGCAGTTCTTC
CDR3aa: CASSLRSGRRPGNEQFF

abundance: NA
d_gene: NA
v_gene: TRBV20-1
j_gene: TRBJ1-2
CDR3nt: TGCAGTGTCGAGACTCGTAGCTATGGCTACACCTTC
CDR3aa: CSVETRSYGYTF

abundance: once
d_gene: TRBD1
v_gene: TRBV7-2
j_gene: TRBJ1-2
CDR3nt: TGTGCCAGCAGCGTTAGAACAGGGGGAAATGGCTACACCTTC
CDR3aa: CASSVRTGGNGYTF

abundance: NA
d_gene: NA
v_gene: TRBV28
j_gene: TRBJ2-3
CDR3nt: TGTGCCAGCGGGCGAAGGGATACGCAGTATTTT
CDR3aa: CASGRRDTQYF

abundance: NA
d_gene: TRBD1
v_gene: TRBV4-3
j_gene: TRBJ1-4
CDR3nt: TGCGCCAGCAGCCAAGATTCAAATCATCCGGGACAGATAATCAGTGTTCTGTTTTTT
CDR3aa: CASSQDSNHPGQIISVLFF

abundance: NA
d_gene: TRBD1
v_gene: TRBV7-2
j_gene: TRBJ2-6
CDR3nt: TGTGCCAGCAGCACTCGGACAGGGGGCTCTGGGGCCAACGTCCTGACTTTC
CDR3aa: CASSTRTGGSGANVLTF

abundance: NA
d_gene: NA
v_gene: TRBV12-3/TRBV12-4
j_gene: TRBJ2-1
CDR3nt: TGTGCCAGCAGTTCACGGACGGATGAGCAGTTCTTC
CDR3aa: CASSSRTDEQFF

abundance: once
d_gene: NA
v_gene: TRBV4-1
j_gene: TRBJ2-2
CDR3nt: TGCGCCAGCAGCCAAGGGGCAACCGGGGAGCTGTTTTTT
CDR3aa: CASSQGATGELFF

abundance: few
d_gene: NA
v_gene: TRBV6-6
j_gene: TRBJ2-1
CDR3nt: TGTGCCAGCAAGGAGACTAGCAGGGGTGAGCAGTTCTTC
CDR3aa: CASKETSRGEQFF

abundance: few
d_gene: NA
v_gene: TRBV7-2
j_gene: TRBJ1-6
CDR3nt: TGTGCCAGCAGCTTAGTCAAACAGAATAATTCACCCCTCCACTTT
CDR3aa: CASSLVKQNNSPLHF

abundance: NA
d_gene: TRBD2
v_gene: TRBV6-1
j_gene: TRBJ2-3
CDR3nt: TGTGCCAGCAGGACCGGGACTAGCGGGAGCCCAGATACGCAGTATTTT
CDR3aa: CASRTGTSGSPDTQYF

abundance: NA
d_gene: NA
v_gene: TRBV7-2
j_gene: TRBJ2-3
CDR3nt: TGTGCCACCCGGGTATCGAACACAGATACGCAGTATTTT
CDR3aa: CATRVSNTDTQYF

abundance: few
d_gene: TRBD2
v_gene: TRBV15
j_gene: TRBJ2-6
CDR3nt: TGTGCCACCAGCAGAGAGGGAGGGACTGGGGCCAACGTCCTGACTTTC
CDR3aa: CATSREGGTGANVLTF

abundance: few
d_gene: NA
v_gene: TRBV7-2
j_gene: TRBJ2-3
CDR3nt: TGTGCCAGCGCATCCCGGCAGGCCACAGATACGCAGTATTTT
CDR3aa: CASASRQATDTQYF

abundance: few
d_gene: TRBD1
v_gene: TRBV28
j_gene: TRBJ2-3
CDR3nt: TGTGCCAGCAGATCCTGGGGGACAGGGTTTTTAGATACGCAGTATTTT
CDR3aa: CASRSWGTGFLDTQYF

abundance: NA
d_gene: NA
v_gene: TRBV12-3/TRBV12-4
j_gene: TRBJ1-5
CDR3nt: TGTGCCAGTAGTAAAGGGGGGGGTCTCAATCAGCCCCAGCATTTT
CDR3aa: CASSKGGGLNQPQHF

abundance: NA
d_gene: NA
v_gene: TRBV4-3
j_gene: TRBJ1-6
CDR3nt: TGCGCCAGCAGCCAAGAGGGTAGCTCGAATTCACCCCTCCACTTT
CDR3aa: CASSQEGSSNSPLHF

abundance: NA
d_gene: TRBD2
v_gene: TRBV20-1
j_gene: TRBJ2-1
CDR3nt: TGCAGTGCCCTTAGCGGGAGCCGGTACAATGAGCAGTTCTTC
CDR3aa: CSALSGSRYNEQFF

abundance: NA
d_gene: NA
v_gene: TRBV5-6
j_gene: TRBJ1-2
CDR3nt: TGTGCCAGCAGTTTAGGGCTCGATGGCTACACCTTC
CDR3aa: CASSLGLDGYTF

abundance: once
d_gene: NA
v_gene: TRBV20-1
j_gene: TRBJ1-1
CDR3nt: TGCAGTGCTAGAGATAGGAAAAGGGTGGACACTGAAGCTTTCTTT
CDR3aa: CSARDRKRVDTEAFF

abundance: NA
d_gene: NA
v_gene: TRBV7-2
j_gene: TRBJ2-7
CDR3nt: TGTGCCAGCAGCTTAGCGGTCTCCTCAGGCGAGCAGTACTTC
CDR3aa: CASSLAVSSGEQYF

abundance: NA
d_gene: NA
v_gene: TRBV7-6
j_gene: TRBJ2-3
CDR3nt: TGTGCCAGCAGCGCTCCCCGAGGTCCGAGCACAGATACGCAGTATTTT
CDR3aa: CASSAPRGPSTDTQYF

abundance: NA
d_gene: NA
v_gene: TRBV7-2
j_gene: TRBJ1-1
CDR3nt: TGTGCCAGCAGCTTAGGGAATTCGGGGACCACTGAAGCTTTCTTT
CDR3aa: CASSLGNSGTTEAFF

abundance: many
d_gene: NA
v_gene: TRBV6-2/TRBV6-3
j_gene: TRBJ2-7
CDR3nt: TGTGCCAGCAGTTACTCGGCAGCCCCGGAGGAGTACTTC
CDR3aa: CASSYSAAPEEYF

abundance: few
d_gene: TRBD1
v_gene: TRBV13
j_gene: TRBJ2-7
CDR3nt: TGTGCCAGCAGCTTAGTGGACAGGGGTTCGCACTACGAGCAGTACTTC
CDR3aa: CASSLVDRGSHYEQYF

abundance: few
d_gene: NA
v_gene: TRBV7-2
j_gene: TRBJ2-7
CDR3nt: TGTGCCAGCAGCCCGCAGAGGGAACAGTACTTC
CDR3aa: CASSPQREQYF

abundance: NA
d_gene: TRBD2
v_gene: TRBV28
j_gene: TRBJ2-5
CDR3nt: TGTGCCAGCAGTTGGGGGAGGGGACAAGAGACCCAGTACTTC
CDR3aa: CASSWGRGQETQYF

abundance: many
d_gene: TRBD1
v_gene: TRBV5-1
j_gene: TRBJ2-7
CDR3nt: TGCGCCAGCACCTCACGGGGGAGGACAGGGGCATACGAGCAGTACTTC
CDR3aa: CASTSRGRTGAYEQYF

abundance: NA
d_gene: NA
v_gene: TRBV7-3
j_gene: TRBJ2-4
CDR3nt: TGTGCCAGCAGCTCGCTCAGGGAGACAGCCAAAAACATTCAGTACTTC
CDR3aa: CASSSLRETAKNIQYF

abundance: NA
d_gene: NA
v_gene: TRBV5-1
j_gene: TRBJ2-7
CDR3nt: TGCGCCAGCAGCTTGGCAGCCTCTGGGAGCCAAACTATATACGAGCAGTACTTC
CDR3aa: CASSLAASGSQTIYEQYF

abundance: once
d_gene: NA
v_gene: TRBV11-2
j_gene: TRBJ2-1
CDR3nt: TGTGCCAGCAGCTTGTCCCTCTATGACTCCTACAATGAGCAGTTCTTC
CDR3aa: CASSLSLYDSYNEQFF

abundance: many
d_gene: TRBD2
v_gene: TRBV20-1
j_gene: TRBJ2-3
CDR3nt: TGCAGTGCTAGACGGCGACTAGCGGGAGTGACAGATACGCAGTATTTT
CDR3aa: CSARRRLAGVTDTQYF

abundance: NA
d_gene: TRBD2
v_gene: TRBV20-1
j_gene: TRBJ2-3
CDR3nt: TGCAGTGCTAGAGATAATTCGGCTAGCGGGGGCGAAGATACGCAGTATTTT
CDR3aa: CSARDNSASGGEDTQYF

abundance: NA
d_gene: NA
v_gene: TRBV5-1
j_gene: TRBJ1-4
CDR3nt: TGCGCCAGCAGCTTGGGCGTGGACGAAAAACTGTTTTTT
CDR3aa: CASSLGVDEKLFF

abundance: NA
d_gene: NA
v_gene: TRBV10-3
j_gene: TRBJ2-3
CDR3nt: TGTGCCATCAGCAGGGGGGGGGACACAGATACGCAGTATTTT
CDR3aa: CAISRGGDTDTQYF

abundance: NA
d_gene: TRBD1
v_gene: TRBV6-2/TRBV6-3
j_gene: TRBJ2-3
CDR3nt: TGTGCCAGCAGTTACCTGGACAGGGGCACAGATACGCAGTATTTT
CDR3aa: CASSYLDRGTDTQYF

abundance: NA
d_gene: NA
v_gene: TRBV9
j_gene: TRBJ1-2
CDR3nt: TGTGCCAGCAGCGGGGTTCAGGGGTCCCATGGCTACACCTTC
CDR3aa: CASSGVQGSHGYTF

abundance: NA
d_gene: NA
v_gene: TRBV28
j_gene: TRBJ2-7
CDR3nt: TGTGCCAGCAGTCCACCGACAGCCCCCTACGAGCAGTACTTC
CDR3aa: CASSPPTAPYEQYF

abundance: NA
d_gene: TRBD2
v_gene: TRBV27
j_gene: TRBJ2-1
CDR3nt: TGTGCCAGCAGTAGTAATCTAGCGGGGGGGGTCAATGAGCAGTTCTTC
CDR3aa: CASSSNLAGGVNEQFF

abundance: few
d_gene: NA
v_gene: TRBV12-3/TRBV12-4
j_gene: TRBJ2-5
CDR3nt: TGTGCCAGCAGCCTGAATAGTGTAGGAGAGACCCAGTACTTC
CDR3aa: CASSLNSVGETQYF

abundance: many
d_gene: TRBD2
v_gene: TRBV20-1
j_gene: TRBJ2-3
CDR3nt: TGCAGTGCTAGAGCCCTAGCGGGAGGTTCCACAGATACGCAGTATTTT
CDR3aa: CSARALAGGSTDTQYF

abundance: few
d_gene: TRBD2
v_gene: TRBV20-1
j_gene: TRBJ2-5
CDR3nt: TGCAGTGCAGAACGGACTAGCAACATAGAGACCCAGTACTTC
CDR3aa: CSAERTSNIETQYF

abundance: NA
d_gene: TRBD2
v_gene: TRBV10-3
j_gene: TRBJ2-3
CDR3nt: TGTGCCATCAGTGGAAAGCGGGGGAGCACAGATACGCAGTATTTT
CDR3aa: CAISGKRGSTDTQYF

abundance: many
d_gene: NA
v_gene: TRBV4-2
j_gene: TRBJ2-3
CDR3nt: TGTGCCAGCAGCCAAGGGGTCACGACGCAGTATTTT
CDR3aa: CASSQGVTTQYF

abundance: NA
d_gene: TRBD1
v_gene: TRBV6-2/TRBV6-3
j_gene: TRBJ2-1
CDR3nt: TGTGCCAGCAGCAGTTACGTTAAAGTAGGGGACAGGGAGCTGAATGAGCAGTTCTTC
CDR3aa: CASSSYVKVGDRELNEQFF

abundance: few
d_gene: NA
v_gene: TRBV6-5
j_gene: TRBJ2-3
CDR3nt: TGTGCCAGCAGTTACGCGAGGTGGACAGATACGCAGTATTTT
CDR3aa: CASSYARWTDTQYF

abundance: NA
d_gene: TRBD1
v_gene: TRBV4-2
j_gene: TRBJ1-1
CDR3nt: TGTGCCAGCAGGCCGACAGGGTTGAACACTGAAGCTTTCTTT
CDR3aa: CASRPTGLNTEAFF

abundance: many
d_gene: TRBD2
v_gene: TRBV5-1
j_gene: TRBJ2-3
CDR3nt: TGCGCCAGCAGCTTGGGGAGCACGGGACTAGCGGGCACAGATACGCAGTATTTT
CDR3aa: CASSLGSTGLAGTDTQYF

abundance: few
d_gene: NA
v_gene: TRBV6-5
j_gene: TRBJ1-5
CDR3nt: TGTGCCAGCAGTCGCTCCGGGACGGTAGGCAATCAGCCCCAGCATTTT
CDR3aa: CASSRSGTVGNQPQHF

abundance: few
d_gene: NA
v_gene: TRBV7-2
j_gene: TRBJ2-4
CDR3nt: TGTGCCAGCAGCTTAGAGATAGCCAAAAACATTCAGTACTTC
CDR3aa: CASSLEIAKNIQYF

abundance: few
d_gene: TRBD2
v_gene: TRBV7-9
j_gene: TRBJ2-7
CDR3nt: TGTGCCAGCAGCGTGGTAGCGGGCGGCTACGAGCAGTACTTC
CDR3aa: CASSVVAGGYEQYF

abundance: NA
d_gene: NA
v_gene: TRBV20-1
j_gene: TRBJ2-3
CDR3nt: TGTAGTGCTAATCCGAGAGTGGGGGTCACAGATACGCAGTATTTT
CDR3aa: CSANPRVGVTDTQYF